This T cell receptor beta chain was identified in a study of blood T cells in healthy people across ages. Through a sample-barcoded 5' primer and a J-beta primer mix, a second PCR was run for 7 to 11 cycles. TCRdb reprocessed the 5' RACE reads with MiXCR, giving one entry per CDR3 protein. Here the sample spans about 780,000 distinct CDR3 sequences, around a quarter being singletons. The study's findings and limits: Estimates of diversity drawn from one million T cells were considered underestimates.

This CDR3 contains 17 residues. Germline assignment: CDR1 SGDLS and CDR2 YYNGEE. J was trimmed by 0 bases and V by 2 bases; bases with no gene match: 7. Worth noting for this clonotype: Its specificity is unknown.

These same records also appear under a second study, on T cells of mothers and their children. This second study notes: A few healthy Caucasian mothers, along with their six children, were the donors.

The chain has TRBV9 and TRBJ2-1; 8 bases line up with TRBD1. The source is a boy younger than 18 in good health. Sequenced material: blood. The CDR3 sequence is CASSVWTGFGSYNEQFF. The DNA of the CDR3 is TGTGCCAGCAGCGTGTGGACAGGGTTTGGCTCCTACAATGAGCAGTTCTTC.